This passage covers 22 T cell receptor beta chains from one sample sequenced in a study. The TRBV12-4/TRBJ1-2 clonotypes were amplified using barcode primers with ligated adaptors. TCRdb processed the multiplex PCR reads anew with MiXCR; each CDR3 protein has one entry. The sample consists of 1,000 to 1,500 distinct CDR3 sequences, roughly a fifth of them appearing once. The specimen sequenced was memory CD4+ T cells sorted from blood. Subset specified: memory CD4+ T cells, CD4+CD45RO+CD25-. All receptors come from a female donor with breast cancer.

This clonotype was counted many times. The chain joins TRBV12-3 or TRBV12-4 to TRBJ1-2, with no clear D. Trimming left V 4 bases short and J 2 bases short, with 11 bases between. The CDR3 is made up of 14 amino acids. CDR3 bases: TGTGCCAGCAGTTCGGTGGACCTGAACTATGGCTACACCTTC. It encodes CASSSVDLNYGYTF.

This clonotype is categorized as large. As DNA, the CDR3 is TGTGCCAGCACTCCTTCTAGGCAGAAGGTCCCCTATGGCTACACCTTC. It translates to CASTPSRQKVPYGYTF. The V call is TRBV12-3 or TRBV12-4, the J call TRBJ1-2; D unclear. The germline V and J ends were trimmed by 7 bases and 4 bases, with 22 bases remaining between them. The CDR3 extends over 16 amino acids.

The chain carries TRBV12-3 or TRBV12-4 and TRBJ1-2; D perhaps matches TRBD1 (5 bases). The V and J ends lost 5 bases and 1 base respectively, with 11 bases between them. This CDR3 spans 14 amino acids. The CDR3 DNA sequence: TGTGCCAGCAGTCCGGGACTAAGTAACTATGGCTACACCTTC. This gives the protein CASSPGLSNYGYTF.

CDR3 amino acids: CASSNVPTDHYGYTF. CDR3 in DNA: TGTGCCAGCAGCAACGTACCGACAGACCACTATGGCTACACCTTC. The rearrangement joins TRBV12-3 or TRBV12-4 to TRBJ1-2; possibly TRBD1 for D (5 bases). CDR3 size: 15 residues. Trimming took off 6 bases at V and 3 bases at J, with 17 bases between the two ends.

This clonotype rates as large (0.1 to 1%). This chain joins TRBV12-3 or TRBV12-4 and TRBJ1-2; possible D gene TRBD1, 6 bases. Trimming pared 1 base from V and 6 bases from J, leaving 12 bases between. This CDR3 region has 14 residues. For the CDR3, the DNA is TGTGCCAGCAGTTTAGGACAGGTGAAGAATGGCTACACCTTC. It specifies CASSLGQVKNGYTF.

The chain is built from TRBV12-3 or TRBV12-4 and TRBJ1-2; TRBD1 might be the D (5 bases). The CDR3 is made up of 12 amino acids. The ends were cut back, 2 bases at V and 7 bases at J, with 8 bases in the middle. The CDR3 is CASSLRGGGYTF. CDR3 DNA sequence: TGTGCCAGCAGTTTAAGGGGAGGTGGCTACACCTTC.

This clonotype was found a few times. This chain uses TRBV12-3 or TRBV12-4 with TRBJ1-2; TRBD1 is a possible D gene (6 bases). The CDR3 loop spans 16 amino acids. V was shortened by 3 bases and J by 6 bases, with 20 bases between the two germline ends. CDR3 DNA sequence: TGTGCCAGCAGTTTCACTCTCAGGGGCAGCGATAATGGCTACACCTTC. Translation gives CASSFTLRGSDNGYTF.

This clonotype was counted a few times. The chain joins TRBV12-3 or TRBV12-4 to TRBJ1-2; TRBD1 aligns across 10 bases. J gave up 4 bases and V 5 bases, and 4 bases lay outside the gene matches. The CDR3 totals 14 residues. The CDR3 region has the DNA TGTGCCAGCAGTCCCCGGGACAGGGGCTATGGCTACACCTTC. Translating gives CASSPRDRGYGYTF.

Turning to this clonotype: The junction shows a germline mismatch at one end, possibly a read error. The CDR3 DNA reads as TGTGCCAGTAGTTTGGGGCAGGCGATATATGGCTACACCTTC. The encoded protein is CASSLGQAIYGYTF. J is TRBJ1-2 and V is TRBV12-3 or TRBV12-4; D is perhaps TRBD1 (5 bases). CDR3 length: 14 amino acids.

By share of the sample, this clonotype is large (0.1 to 1%). The chain is built from TRBV12-3 or TRBV12-4 and TRBJ1-2, with D perhaps matching TRBD1 (5 bases). Deletions cut 8 bases from V and 8 bases from J, with 15 bases between. The CDR3 length is 12 residues. The CDR3 DNA follows: TGTGCCAGCCTGGCCTCGGGGCGCGGCTACACCTTC. This gives the protein CASLASGRGYTF.

This chain joins TRBV12-3 or TRBV12-4 and TRBJ1-2; the D gene is possibly TRBD1 (6 bases). V was clipped by 6 bases and J by 2 bases, with 16 bases between them. The CDR3 has 15 residues. The CDR3 sequence is CASSVDRRANYGYTF. Written as DNA, the CDR3 is TGTGCCAGCAGCGTCGACAGGCGCGCCAACTATGGCTACACCTTC.

In this sample, this clonotype turned up a few times. J is TRBJ1-2 and V is TRBV12-3 or TRBV12-4; maybe TRBD1 (6 bases). The CDR3 is made up of 13 amino acids. Trimming removed 3 bases from V and 6 bases from J, with 11 bases in between. The CDR3 DNA follows: TGTGCCAGCAGTTTGAACAGGGAGAATGGCTACACCTTC. It specifies CASSLNRENGYTF.

This clonotype qualifies as large (0.1 to 1%). J is TRBJ1-2 and V is TRBV12-3 or TRBV12-4; D uncertain. V dropped 6 bases and J dropped 2 bases, with 7 bases sitting between them. This CDR3 is 12 amino acids long. The CDR3 region is CASSRLNYGYTF. The CDR3 DNA reads TGTGCCAGCAGCCGTCTGAACTATGGCTACACCTTC.

This clonotype qualifies as medium-sized (0.01 to 0.1%). The chain couples TRBV12-3 or TRBV12-4 to TRBJ1-2; 9 nucleotides align to TRBD1. The trim removed 1 base at V and 4 bases at J, leaving 4 bases unmatched. The CDR3 contains 15 residues. DNA for the CDR3: TGTGCCAGCAGTTTAGGGACAGGGGAAGGCTATGGCTACACCTTC. It codes for CASSLGTGEGYGYTF.

This clonotype has just a few counts. The chain carries TRBV12-3 or TRBV12-4 and TRBJ1-2; D might be TRBD1 (5 bases). V lost 7 bases, J lost 8 bases, and 11 bases lay in between. This CDR3 has 11 amino acids. The CDR3 coding sequence is TGTGCCAGCACCTTGGGACGAGGCTACACCTTC. Its protein product is CASTLGRGYTF.

By frequency in the sample, this clonotype is large. The chain employs TRBV12-3 or TRBV12-4 and TRBJ1-2, with D tentatively TRBD1 (5 bases). The CDR3 sequence is 14 residues long. Trimming pared 5 bases from V and 4 bases from J, leaving 14 bases between. CDR3 region: CASSRGFSSYGYTF. The CDR3 DNA sequence: TGTGCCAGCAGTCGGGGCTTCTCCTCCTATGGCTACACCTTC.

The chain combines TRBV12-3 or TRBV12-4 with TRBJ1-2, with D tentatively TRBD1 (5 bases). The germline V and J ends were trimmed by 3 bases and 1 base, with 12 bases remaining between them. This CDR3 has 15 residues. The CDR3 DNA sequence: TGTGCCAGCAGTTTCCGCCCGGACAATAACTATGGCTACACCTTC. Translating it yields CASSFRPDNNYGYTF.

This clonotype is labeled as large. CDR3 amino acids: CASSSYSQSYGYTF. CDR3 bases: TGTGCCAGCAGTTCCTACAGCCAGAGCTATGGCTACACCTTC. This chain links TRBV12-3 or TRBV12-4 with TRBJ1-2; D remains unclear. The CDR3 has 14 amino acids. With 4 bases removed from V and 4 bases from J, the gap between germline ends came to 13 bases.

J is TRBJ1-2 and V is TRBV12-3 or TRBV12-4; TRBD1 might be the D (5 bases). The V end was cut by 4 bases, the J end by 4 bases, with 16 bases between. The CDR3 contains 15 residues. CDR3 sequence reads: CASSSTGESSYGYTF. For the CDR3, the DNA is TGTGCCAGCAGTTCCACAGGTGAATCGAGCTATGGCTACACCTTC.

This clonotype was observed a handful of times. V gene TRBV12-3 or TRBV12-4 combines with J gene TRBJ1-2; 9 bases line up with TRBD1. Trimming took 5 bases from V and 8 from J; bases not matched to a gene: 6. This CDR3 is 13 amino acids long. As DNA, the CDR3 is TGTGCCAGCAGTCCCGGACAGGGGATCGGCTACACCTTC. This gives the protein CASSPGQGIGYTF.

A remark on this clonotype: A junction end diverges from the germline sequence, so it may reflect a read error. The chain links TRBV12-3 or TRBV12-4 to TRBJ1-2, with no clear D. The CDR3 sequence is 13 residues long. The chain's CDR3 is CASSSGANYGHTF. CDR3 in DNA: TGTGCCAGCAGTAGTGGCGCTAACTATGGCCACACCTTC.

This clonotype was seen more than once but under ten times. This chain connects TRBV12-3 or TRBV12-4 to TRBJ1-2; perhaps TRBD1 as D (6 bases). V lost 5 bases and J lost 6, with 13 bases in between. This CDR3 is built from 13 residues. The CDR3 loop reads CASSPSGEDGYTF. CDR3 nucleotides: TGTGCCAGCAGTCCTTCAGGGGAGGATGGCTACACCTTC.